These T cell receptor beta chains were read from a single sample in a study of T cells after yellow fever vaccination. From the 5' RACE reads, TCRdb called clonotypes with MiXCR, one entry per CDR3 protein. The sample records around 500,000 distinct CDR3 sequences, 20% to 25% being singletons. The sample consisted of PBMCs, taken less than 25 days after the first yellow fever vaccination. The receptors were sampled from a man between 18 and 35 years old who received the YFV17D yellow fever vaccine. Each CDR3 is given with its conserved first and last residue. A D gene is named only where the DNA matches it firmly. Where a row states a size, it is once, few, many or the class of an expanded clone; other rows omit it.

>.|TRBJ2-2|few|TRBV14
CASSQNRGVGTGELFF
TGTGCCAGCAGCCAAAACCGTGGGGTGGGCACCGGGGAGCTGTTTTTT
>TRBD1|TRBJ2-7|.|TRBV7-2
CASRAPGQSYEQYF
TGTGCCAGCAGAGCTCCGGGACAGTCCTACGAGCAGTACTTC
>TRBD2|TRBJ2-5|few|TRBV2
CASRDISGDETQYF
TGTGCCAGCAGGGATATTAGCGGGGACGAGACCCAGTACTTC
>.|TRBJ2-5|.|TRBV15
CATSREGGNEETQYF
TGTGCCACCAGCAGAGAAGGGGGGAACGAAGAGACCCAGTACTTC
>.|TRBJ2-1|.|TRBV7-2
CASSFPRGGANEQFF
TGTGCCAGCAGCTTCCCAAGGGGGGGGGCCAATGAGCAGTTCTTC
>.|TRBJ1-1|.|TRBV3-1
CASSQERRMNTEAFF
TGTGCCAGCAGCCAAGAAAGACGTATGAACACTGAAGCTTTCTTT
>.|TRBJ2-1|few|TRBV7-2
CASSLAGVGYNEQFF
TGTGCCAGCAGCTTAGCAGGGGTGGGCTACAATGAGCAGTTCTTC
>.|TRBJ2-5|.|TRBV7-9
CATDGAQQETQYF
TGTGCCACGGACGGAGCCCAGCAAGAGACCCAGTACTTC
>TRBD2|TRBJ2-3|many|TRBV6-4
CASSDEAGGTDTQYF
TGTGCCAGCAGTGACGAAGCGGGGGGCACAGATACGCAGTATTTT
>.|TRBJ2-2|.|TRBV4-3
CASSPGAIYTGELFF
TGCGCCAGCAGCCCGGGGGCTATTTATACCGGGGAGCTGTTTTTT
>.|TRBJ1-5|few|TRBV7-9
CASSIGLTGSNQPQHF
TGTGCCAGCAGCATAGGCCTGACAGGTAGCAATCAGCCCCAGCATTTT
>.|TRBJ2-3|few|TRBV29-1
CSGGQGSPDTQYF
TGCAGCGGCGGTCAGGGTAGCCCAGATACGCAGTATTTT
>.|TRBJ1-3|few|TRBV6-5
CASSYGSDSGGNTIYF
TGTGCCAGCAGTTATGGTTCAGATTCTGGTGGAAACACCATATATTTT